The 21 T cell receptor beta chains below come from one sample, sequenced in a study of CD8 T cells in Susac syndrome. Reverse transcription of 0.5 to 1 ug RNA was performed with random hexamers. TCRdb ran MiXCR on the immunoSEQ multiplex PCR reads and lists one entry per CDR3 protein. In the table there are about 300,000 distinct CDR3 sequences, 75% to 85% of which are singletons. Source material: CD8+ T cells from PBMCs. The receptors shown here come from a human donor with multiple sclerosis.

The CDR3 here is CASAPFRASGGYTF. The CDR3 DNA reads TGTGCCAGTGCACCTTTTCGGGCCTCAGGAGGCTACACCTTC. The rearrangement joins TRBV19 to TRBJ1-2; D uncertain. Trimming took off 8 bases at V and 8 bases at J, with 21 bases between the two ends. From germline, CDR1 is LNHDA and CDR2 SQIVND (reference sequence). This CDR3 is built from 14 residues.

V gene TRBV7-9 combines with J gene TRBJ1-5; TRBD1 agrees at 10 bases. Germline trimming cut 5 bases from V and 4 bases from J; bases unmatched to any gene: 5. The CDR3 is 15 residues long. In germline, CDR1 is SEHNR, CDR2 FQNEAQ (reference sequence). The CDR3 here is CASSRGQGLNQPQHF. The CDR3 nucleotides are TGTGCCAGCAGCCGGGGACAGGGGTTAAATCAGCCCCAGCATTTT.

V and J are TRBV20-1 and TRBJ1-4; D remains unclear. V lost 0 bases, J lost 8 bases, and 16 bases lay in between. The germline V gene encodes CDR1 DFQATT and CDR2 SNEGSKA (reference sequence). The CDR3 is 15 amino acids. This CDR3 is CSARDPPQNGEKLFF. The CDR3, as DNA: TGCAGTGCTAGAGACCCGCCCCAAAATGGGGAAAAACTGTTTTTT.

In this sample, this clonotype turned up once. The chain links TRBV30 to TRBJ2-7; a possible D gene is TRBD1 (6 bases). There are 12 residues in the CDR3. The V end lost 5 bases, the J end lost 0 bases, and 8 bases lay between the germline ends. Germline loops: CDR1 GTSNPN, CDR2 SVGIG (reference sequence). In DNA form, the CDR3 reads TGTGCCTGGGCGGACAGCTCCTACGAGCAGTACTTC. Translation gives CAWADSSYEQYF.

CDR3 region: CASSDSQSTEAFF. The CDR3 coding sequence is TGTGCCAGCAGTGACTCCCAGAGCACTGAAGCTTTCTTT. The V and J genes are TRBV2 and TRBJ1-1; the D is unclear. Trimming cost V 3 bases and J 4 bases, with 9 bases left between them. Germline V gene data show CDR1 as SNHLY and CDR2 as FYNNEI. The CDR3 length is 13 residues.

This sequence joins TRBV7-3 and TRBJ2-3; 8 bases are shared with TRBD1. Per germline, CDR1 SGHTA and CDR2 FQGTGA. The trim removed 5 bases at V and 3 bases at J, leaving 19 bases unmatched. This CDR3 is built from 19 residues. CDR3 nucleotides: TGTGCCAGCAGCCGAAAGGGAAGGTCCCGGGACAGGATTACAGATACGCAGTATTTT. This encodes CASSRKGRSRDRITDTQYF.

CDR3 in amino acids: CASSQLTVNTDTQYF. For the CDR3, the DNA is TGCGCCAGCAGCCAGCTAACGGTGAACACAGATACGCAGTATTTT. J is TRBJ2-3 and V is TRBV4-3; no clear D. V gave up 3 bases and J gave up 2 bases, with 12 bases separating them. This CDR3 spans 15 amino acids. Germline V gene data show CDR1 as LGHNA and CDR2 as YSLEER.

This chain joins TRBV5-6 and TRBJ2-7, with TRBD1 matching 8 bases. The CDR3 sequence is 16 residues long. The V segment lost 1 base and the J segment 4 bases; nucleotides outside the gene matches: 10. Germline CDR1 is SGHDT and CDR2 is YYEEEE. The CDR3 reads CASSLNTGTGLYEQYF. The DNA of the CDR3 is TGTGCCAGCAGCTTGAATACCGGGACAGGCCTATACGAGCAGTACTTC.

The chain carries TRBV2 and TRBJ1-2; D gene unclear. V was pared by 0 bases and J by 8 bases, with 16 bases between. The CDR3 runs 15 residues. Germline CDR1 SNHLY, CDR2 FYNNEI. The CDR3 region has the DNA TGTGCCAGCAGTGAAGCGAAGGTTCAAGCCTCCGGCTACACCTTC. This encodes CASSEAKVQASGYTF.

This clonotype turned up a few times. As DNA, the CDR3 is TGTGCCAGCAGTTCCTTATACCCCCCGAGGGCCGCTAATGAAAAACTGTTTTTT. It encodes CASSSLYPPRAANEKLFF. V gene TRBV12-3 or TRBV12-4 combines with J gene TRBJ1-4; no firm D call. V shed 4 bases and J shed 3 bases, with 21 bases lying between them. The CDR3 runs to 18 residues.

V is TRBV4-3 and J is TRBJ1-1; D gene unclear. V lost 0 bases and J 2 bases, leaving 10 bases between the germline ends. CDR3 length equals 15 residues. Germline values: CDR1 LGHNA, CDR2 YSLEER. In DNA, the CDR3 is TGCGCCAGCAGCCAAGATAGAGCGGCTAACACTGAAGCTTTCTTT. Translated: CASSQDRAANTEAFF.

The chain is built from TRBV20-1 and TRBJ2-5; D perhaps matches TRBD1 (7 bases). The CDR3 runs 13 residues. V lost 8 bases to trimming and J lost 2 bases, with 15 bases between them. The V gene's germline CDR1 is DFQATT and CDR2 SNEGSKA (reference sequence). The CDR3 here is CSPTGDLQETQYF. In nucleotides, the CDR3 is TGCAGTCCTACAGGGGACTTACAAGAGACCCAGTACTTC.

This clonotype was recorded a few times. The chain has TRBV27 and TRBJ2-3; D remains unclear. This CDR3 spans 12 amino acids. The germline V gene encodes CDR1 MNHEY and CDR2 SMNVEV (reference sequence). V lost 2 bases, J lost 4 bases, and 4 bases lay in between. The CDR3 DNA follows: TGTGCCAGCAGTTTACGTGCAGATACGCAGTATTTT. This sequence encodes CASSLRADTQYF.

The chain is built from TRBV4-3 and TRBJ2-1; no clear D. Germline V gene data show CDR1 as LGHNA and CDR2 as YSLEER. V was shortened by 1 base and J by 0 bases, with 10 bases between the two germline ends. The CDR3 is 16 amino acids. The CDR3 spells CASSQAAGNSYNEQFF. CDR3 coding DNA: TGCGCCAGCAGCCAAGCGGCAGGTAACTCCTACAATGAGCAGTTCTTC.

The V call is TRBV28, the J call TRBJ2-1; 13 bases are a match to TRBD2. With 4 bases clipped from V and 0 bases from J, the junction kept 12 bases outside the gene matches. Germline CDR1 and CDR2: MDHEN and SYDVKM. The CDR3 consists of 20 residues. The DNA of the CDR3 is TGTGCCAGCAGTTCCTGGTCCGAGACTAGCGGGAGGCCCTCCTACAATGAGCAGTTCTTC. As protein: CASSSWSETSGRPSYNEQFF.

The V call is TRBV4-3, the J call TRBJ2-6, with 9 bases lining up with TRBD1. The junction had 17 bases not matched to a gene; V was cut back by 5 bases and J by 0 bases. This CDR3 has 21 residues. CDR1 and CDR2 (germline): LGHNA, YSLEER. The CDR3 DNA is TGCGCCAGCAGCTTCACGTTTGGGACAGGGTTCGGGGACTCTGGGGCCAACGTCCTGACTTTC. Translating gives CASSFTFGTGFGDSGANVLTF.

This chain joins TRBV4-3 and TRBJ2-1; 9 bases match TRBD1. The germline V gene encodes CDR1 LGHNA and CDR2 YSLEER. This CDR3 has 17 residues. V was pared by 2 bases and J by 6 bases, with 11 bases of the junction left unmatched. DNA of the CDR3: TGCGCCAGCAGCCAAACTTTACAGGGGGCGCTTGGCAATGAGCAGTTCTTC. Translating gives CASSQTLQGALGNEQFF.

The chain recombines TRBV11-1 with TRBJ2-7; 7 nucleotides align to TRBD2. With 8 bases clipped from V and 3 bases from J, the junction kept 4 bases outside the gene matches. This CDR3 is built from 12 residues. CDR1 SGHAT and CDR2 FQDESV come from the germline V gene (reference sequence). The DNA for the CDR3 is TGTGCCAGCGGGGACTATAGCTACGAGCAGTACTTC. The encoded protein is CASGDYSYEQYF.

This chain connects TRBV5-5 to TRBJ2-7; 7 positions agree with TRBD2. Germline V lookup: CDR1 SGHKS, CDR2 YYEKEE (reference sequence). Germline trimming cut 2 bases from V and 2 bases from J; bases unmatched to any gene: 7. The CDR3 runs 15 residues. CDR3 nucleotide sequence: TGTGCCAGCAGCTTCCGCACTAGCGTTCCCTACGAGCAGTACTTC. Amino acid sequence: CASSFRTSVPYEQYF.

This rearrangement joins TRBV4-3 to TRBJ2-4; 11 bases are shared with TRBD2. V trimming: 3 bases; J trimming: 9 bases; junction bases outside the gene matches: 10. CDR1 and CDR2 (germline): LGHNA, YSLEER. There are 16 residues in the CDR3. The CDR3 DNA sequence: TGCGCCAGCAGCCACTACGGGACTAGCGGCTTAGGCATTCAGTACTTC. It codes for CASSHYGTSGLGIQYF.

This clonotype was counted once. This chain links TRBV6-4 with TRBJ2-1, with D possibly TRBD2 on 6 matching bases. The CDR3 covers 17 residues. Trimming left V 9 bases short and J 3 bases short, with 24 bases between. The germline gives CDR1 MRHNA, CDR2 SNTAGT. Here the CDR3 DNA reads TGTGCCAGGAACTTAAGGGCTAGCGAGTTGGGCTACAATGAGCAGTTCTTC. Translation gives CARNLRASELGYNEQFF.